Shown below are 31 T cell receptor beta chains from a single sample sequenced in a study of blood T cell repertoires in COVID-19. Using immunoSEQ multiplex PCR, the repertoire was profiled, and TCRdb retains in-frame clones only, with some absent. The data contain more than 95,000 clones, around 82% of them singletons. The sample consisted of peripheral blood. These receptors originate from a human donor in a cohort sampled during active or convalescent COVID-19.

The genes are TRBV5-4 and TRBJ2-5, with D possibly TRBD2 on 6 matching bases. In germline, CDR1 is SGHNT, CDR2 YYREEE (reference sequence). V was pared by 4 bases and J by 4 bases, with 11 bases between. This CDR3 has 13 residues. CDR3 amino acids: CASSARDLETQYF. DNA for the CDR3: TGTGCCAGCAGCGCCCGGGACTTAGAGACCCAGTACTTC.

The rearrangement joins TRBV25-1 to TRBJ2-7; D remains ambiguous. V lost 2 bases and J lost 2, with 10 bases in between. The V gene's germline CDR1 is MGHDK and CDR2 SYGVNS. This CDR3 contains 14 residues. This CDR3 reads CASSEGQPAYEQYF. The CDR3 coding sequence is TGTGCCAGCAGTGAAGGGCAGCCTGCCTACGAGCAGTACTTC.

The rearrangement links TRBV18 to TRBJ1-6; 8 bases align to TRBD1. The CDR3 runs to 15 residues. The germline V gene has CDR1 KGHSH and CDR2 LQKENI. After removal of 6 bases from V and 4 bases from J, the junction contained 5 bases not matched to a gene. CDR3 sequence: CASSQDRVYNSPLHF. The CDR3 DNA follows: TGTGCCAGCTCTCAGGACAGGGTGTATAATTCACCCCTCCACTTT.

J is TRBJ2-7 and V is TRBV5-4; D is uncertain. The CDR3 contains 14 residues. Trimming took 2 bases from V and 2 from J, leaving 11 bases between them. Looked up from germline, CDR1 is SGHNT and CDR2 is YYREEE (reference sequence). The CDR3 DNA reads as TGTGCCAGCAGCTTAAGCCCGTTTGCCTACGAGCAGTACTTC. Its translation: CASSLSPFAYEQYF.

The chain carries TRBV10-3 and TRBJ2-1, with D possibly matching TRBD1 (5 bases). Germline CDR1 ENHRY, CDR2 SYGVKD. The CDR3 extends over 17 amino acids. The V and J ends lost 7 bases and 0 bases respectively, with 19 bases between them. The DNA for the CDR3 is TGTGCCATCACCCTAGATAGGGGCAGGAGCTCCTACAATGAGCAGTTCTTC. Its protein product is CAITLDRGRSSYNEQFF.

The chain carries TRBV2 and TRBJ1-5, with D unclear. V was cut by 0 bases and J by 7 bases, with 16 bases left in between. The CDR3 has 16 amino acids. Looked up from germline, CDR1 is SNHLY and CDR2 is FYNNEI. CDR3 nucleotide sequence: TGTGCCAGCAGTGAAGCGTGGCCCGGGGAGGAGCAGCCCCAGCATTTT. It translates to CASSEAWPGEEQPQHF.

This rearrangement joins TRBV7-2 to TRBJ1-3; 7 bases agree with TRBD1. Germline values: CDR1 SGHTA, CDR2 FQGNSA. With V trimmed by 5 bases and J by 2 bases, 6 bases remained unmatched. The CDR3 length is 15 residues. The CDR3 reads CASSIDRVPGNTIYF. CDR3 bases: TGTGCCAGCAGCATTGACAGGGTTCCTGGAAACACCATATATTTT.

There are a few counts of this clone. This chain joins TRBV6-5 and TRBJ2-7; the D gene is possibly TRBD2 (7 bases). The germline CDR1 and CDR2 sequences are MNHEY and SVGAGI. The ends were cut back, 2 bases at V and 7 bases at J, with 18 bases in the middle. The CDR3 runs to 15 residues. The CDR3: CASSYAAGAKGEQYF. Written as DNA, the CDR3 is TGTGCCAGCAGTTACGCGGCGGGGGCGAAAGGGGAGCAGTACTTC.

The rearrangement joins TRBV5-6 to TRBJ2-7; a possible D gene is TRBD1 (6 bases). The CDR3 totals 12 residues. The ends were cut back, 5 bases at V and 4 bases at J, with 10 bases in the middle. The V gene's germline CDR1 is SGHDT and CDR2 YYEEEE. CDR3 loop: CASSFGQYEQYF. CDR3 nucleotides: TGTGCCAGCAGTTTTGGACAGTACGAGCAGTACTTC.

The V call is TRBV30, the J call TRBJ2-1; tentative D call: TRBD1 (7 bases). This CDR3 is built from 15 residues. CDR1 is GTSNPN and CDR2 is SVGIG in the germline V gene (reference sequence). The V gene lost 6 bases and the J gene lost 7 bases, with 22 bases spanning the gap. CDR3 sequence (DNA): TGTGCCTGTGGGGGACAGTTGGGGGGAAGTAATGAGCAGTTCTTC. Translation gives CACGGQLGGSNEQFF.

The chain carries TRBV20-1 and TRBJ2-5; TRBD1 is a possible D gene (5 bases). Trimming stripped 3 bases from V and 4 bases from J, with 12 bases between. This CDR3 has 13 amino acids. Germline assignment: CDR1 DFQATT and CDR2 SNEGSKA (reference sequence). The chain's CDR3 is CSASIQVGETQYF. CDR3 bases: TGCAGTGCTAGTATACAGGTGGGAGAGACCCAGTACTTC.

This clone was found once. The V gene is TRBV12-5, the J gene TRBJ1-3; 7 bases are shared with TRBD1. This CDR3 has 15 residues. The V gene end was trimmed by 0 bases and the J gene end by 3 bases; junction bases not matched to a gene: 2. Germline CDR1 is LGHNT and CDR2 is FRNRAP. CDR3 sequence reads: CASGLVWTGGNTIYF. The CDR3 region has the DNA TGTGCTAGTGGTTTGGTTTGGACAGGTGGAAACACCATATATTTT.

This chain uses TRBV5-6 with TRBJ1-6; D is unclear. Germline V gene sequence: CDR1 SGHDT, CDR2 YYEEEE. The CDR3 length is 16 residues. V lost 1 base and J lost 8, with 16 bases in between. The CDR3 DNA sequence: TGTGCCAGCAGCTTGATTAAGGCGGCGGCCGATTCACCCCTCCACTTT. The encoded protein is CASSLIKAAADSPLHF.

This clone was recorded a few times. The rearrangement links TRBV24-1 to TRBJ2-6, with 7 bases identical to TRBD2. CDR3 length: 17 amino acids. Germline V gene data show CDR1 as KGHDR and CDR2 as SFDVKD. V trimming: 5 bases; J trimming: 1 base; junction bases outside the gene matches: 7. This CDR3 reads CATSGPRRESGANVLTF. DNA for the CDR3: TGTGCCACCAGTGGCCCCCGGCGGGAGTCTGGGGCCAACGTCCTGACTTTC.

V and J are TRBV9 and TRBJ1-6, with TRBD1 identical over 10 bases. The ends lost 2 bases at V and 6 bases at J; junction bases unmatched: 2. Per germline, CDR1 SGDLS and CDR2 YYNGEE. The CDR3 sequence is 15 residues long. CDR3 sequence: CASSVRQGANSPLHF. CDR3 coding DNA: TGTGCCAGCAGCGTGAGACAGGGGGCTAATTCACCCCTCCACTTT.

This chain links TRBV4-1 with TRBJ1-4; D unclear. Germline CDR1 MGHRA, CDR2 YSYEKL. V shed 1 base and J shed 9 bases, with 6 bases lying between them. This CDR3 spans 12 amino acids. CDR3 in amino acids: CASSQGPKKLFF. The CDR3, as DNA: TGCGCCAGCAGCCAAGGGCCAAAAAAACTGTTTTTT.

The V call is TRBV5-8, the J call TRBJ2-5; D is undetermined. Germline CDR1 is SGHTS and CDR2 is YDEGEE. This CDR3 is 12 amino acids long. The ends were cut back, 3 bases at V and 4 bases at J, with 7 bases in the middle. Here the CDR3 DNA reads TGTGCCAGCAGCTCACAGAGAGAGACCCAGTACTTC. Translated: CASSSQRETQYF.

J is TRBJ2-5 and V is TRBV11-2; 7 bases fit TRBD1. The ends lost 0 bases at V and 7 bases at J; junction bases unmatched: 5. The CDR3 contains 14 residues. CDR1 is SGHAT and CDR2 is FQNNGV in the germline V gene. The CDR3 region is CASSLDWDSLTQYF. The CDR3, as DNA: TGTGCCAGCAGCTTAGATTGGGACAGTTTGACCCAGTACTTC.

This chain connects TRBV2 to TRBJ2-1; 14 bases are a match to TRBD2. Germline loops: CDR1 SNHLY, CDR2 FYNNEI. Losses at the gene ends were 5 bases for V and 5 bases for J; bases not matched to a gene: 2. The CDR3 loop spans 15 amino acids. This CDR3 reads CASSRTSGGNNEQFF. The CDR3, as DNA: TGTGCCAGCAGTCGGACTAGCGGGGGGAACAATGAGCAGTTCTTC.

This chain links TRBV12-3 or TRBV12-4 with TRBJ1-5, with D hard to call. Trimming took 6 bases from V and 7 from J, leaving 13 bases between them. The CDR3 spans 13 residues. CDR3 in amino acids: CASSLGDLQPQHF. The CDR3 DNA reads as TGTGCCAGCAGCTTGGGAGATTTGCAGCCCCAGCATTTT.

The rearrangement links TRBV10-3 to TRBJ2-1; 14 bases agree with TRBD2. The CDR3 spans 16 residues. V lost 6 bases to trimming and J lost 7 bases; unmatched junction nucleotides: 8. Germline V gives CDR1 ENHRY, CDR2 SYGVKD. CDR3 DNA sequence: TGTGCCATCAGCCCGACTAGCGGGGGGGTAGGTAATGAGCAGTTCTTC. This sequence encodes CAISPTSGGVGNEQFF.

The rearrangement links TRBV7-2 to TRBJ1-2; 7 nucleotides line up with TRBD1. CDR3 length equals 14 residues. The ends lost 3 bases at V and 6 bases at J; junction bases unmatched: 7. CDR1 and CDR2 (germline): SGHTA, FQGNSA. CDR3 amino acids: CASSFGDRDNGYTF. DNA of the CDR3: TGTGCCAGCAGCTTTGGAGACAGGGACAATGGCTACACCTTC.

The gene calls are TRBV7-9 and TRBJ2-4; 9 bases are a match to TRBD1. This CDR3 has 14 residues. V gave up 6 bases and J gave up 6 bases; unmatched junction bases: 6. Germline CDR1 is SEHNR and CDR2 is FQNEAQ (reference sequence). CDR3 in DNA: TGTGCCAGCAGTCCCCGGACAGGGGTAAACATTCAGTACTTC. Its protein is CASSPRTGVNIQYF.

This chain's CDR3 is CASTADGRSGQETQYF. As DNA, the CDR3 is TGCGCCAGCACCGCCGACGGAAGGTCGGGGCAAGAGACCCAGTACTTC. The chain is built from TRBV5-1 and TRBJ2-5; D perhaps matches TRBD2 (5 bases). Germline V lookup: CDR1 SGHRS, CDR2 YFSETQ. The CDR3 has 16 residues. V lost 6 bases and J 2 bases, leaving 20 bases between the germline ends. The variable domain in full, with the rest retrieved from reference TRBV5-1 and TRBJ2-5, is KAGVTQTPRYLIKTRGQQVTLSCSPISGHRSVSWYQQTPGQGLQFLFEYFSETQRNKGNFPGRFSGRQFSNSRSEMNVSTLELGDSALYLCASTADGRSGQETQYFGPGTRLLVL.

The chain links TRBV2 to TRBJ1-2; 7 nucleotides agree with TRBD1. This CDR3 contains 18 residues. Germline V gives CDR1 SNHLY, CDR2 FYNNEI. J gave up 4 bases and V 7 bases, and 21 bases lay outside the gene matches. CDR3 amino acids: CASTDLEFRAGGVYGYTF. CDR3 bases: TGTGCCAGCACTGACCTAGAATTCCGCGCAGGGGGTGTCTATGGCTACACCTTC.

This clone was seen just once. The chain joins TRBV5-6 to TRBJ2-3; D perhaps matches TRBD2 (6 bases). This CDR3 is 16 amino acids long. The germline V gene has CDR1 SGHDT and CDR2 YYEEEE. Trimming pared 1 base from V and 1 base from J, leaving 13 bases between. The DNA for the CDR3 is TGTGCCAGCAGCTTGCTTATGCGGGGCCGCACAGATACGCAGTATTTT. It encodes CASSLLMRGRTDTQYF.

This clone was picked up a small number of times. CDR3 in DNA: TGTGCCAGCACCCAGGGGGACAGCTCCTACAATGAGCAGTTCTTC. Amino acids: CASTQGDSSYNEQFF. The genes are TRBV6-1 and TRBJ2-1; 7 nucleotides match TRBD1. J lost 0 bases, V lost 7 bases, and 6 bases had no gene match. This CDR3 is built from 15 residues. Germline CDR1 MNHNS, CDR2 SASEGT.

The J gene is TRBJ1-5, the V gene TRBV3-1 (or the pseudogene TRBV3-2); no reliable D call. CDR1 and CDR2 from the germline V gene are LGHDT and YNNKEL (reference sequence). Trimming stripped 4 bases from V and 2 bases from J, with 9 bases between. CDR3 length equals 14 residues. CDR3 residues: CASSREAGNQPQHF. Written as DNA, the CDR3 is TGTGCCAGCAGCCGCGAAGCGGGCAATCAGCCCCAGCATTTT.

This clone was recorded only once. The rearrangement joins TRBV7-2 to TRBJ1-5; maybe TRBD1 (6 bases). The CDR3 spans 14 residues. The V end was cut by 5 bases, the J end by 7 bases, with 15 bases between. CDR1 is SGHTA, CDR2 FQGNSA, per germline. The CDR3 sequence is CASSLRTEGQPQHF. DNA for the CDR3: TGTGCCAGCAGCCTACGGACAGAGGGGCAGCCCCAGCATTTT. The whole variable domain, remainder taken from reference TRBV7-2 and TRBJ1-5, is GAGVSQSPSNKVTEKGKDVELRCDPISGHTALYWYRQSLGQGLEFLIYFQGNSAPDKSGLPSDRFSAERTGGSVSTLTIQRTQQEDSAVYLCASSLRTEGQPQHFGDGTRLSIL.

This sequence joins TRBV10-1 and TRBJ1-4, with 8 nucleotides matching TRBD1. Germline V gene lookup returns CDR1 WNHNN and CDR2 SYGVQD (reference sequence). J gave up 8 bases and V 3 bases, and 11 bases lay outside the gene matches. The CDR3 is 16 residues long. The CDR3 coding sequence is TGCGCCAGCAGTGAAAATGCAGGGGGCAATCTGGAAAAACTGTTTTTT. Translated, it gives CASSENAGGNLEKLFF.

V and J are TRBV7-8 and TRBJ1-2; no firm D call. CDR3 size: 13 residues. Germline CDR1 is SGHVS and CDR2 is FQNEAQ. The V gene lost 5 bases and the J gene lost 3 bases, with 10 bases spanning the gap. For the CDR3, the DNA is TGTGCCAGCAGCCCTCAGACTCACTATGGCTACACCTTC. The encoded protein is CASSPQTHYGYTF.